These T cell receptor beta chains were read from a single sample in a study of blood T cell repertoires in COVID-19. Sequencing used immunoSEQ multiplex PCR; TCRdb keeps in-frame clones, though not all of them. The profile covers 250,000 to 300,000 clones, with approximately 91% appearing a single time and under 15% taken by the ten largest. Specimen: peripheral blood. These receptors all come from an older woman with acute or convalescent COVID-19. CDR3s include the opening cysteine and the closing phenylalanine or tryptophan. The D gene is left open where the match is weak. Not every row has a clone size; where given, it reads once, few, many or a size class.

len	abundance	v_gene	d_gene	j_gene	CDR3nt	CDR3aa
18	.	TRBV6-2/TRBV6-3	TRBD1	TRBJ1-5	TGTGCCAGCAGTTACTCCGGACAGGGGGTCGGCAGCAATCAGCCCCAGCATTTT	CASSYSGQGVGSNQPQHF
16	.	TRBV6-5	TRBD2	TRBJ2-5	TGTGCCAGCAGTTACGGGACTAGCGGGTTTATTCAGACCCAGTACTTC	CASSYGTSGFIQTQYF
15	.	TRBV5-6	.	TRBJ2-3	TGTGCCAGCAGCTTGGTTGCCAGGGTAGACGATACGCAGTATTTT	CASSLVARVDDTQYF
13	.	TRBV4-3	.	TRBJ2-2	TGCGCCAGCAGCCAAGGAGCGTTCGGGGAGCTGTTTTTT	CASSQGAFGELFF
13	many	TRBV28	.	TRBJ1-2	TGTGCCAGCAGAGACAGCTCTGTTCCTGGCTACACCTTC	CASRDSSVPGYTF
15	.	TRBV7-8	TRBD1	TRBJ2-1	TGTGCCAGCAGCGCGACAGGGTCTCCCTACAATGAGCAGTTCTTC	CASSATGSPYNEQFF
16	.	TRBV21-1	.	TRBJ1-2	TGTGCCAGCAGCGACCCCCCACGGACAGGCCTTAGGGGCTACACCTTC	CASSDPPRTGLRGYTF
15	.	TRBV25-1	.	TRBJ1-3	TGTGCCAGCAGTGATGGGTCAGGGCCTGGAAACACCATATATTTT	CASSDGSGPGNTIYF
16	.	TRBV4-2	.	TRBJ2-7	TGTGCCAGCAGCCAAGGGTTGGGTCAGGGGTTGGTCGAGCAGTACTTC	CASSQGLGQGLVEQYF
17	.	TRBV11-2	.	TRBJ2-1	TGTGCCAGCAGCTTAGAGCCAGGGGCGAGCTCCTACAATGAGCAGTTCTTC	CASSLEPGASSYNEQFF
14	.	TRBV4-1	.	TRBJ1-6	TGCGCCAGCAGCCAAGCGCAGGGTAGTTCACCCCTCCACTTT	CASSQAQGSSPLHF
15	.	TRBV4-1	.	TRBJ1-2	TGCGCCAGCAGCCAGACTCAGGGGTCGGGCTATGGCTACACCTTC	CASSQTQGSGYGYTF
13	.	TRBV18	.	TRBJ1-2	TGTGCCAGCTCACCGGAGGGGACCTATGGCTACACCTTC	CASSPEGTYGYTF
15	.	TRBV11-3	TRBD2	TRBJ2-1	TGTGCCAGCAGTCGAGGCCCCCCGGGAGGGAATGAGCAGTTCTTC	CASSRGPPGGNEQFF
12	.	TRBV28	.	TRBJ2-1	TGTGCCAGCAGATCCGACTATTATGAGCAGTTCTTC	CASRSDYYEQFF
14	.	TRBV6-5	.	TRBJ1-5	TGTGCCAGCAAAGAACGACGATATGAGGGGCCCCAGCATTTT	CASKERRYEGPQHF